This TCR beta chain was recovered during a study of PD-L1 blockade in urothelial cancer. Study-level information: Patients arrived having already received 0 to 3 prior chemotherapy regimens. Blood analysis occurred 3 weeks (second dose) and 6 weeks after treatment start. Specimens of blood held a median count of about 150,000 T cells. The study, taken as a whole, reports: Pretreatment TCR clonality in blood, when below the median, was predictive of better survival.

A note on this clone: Its matching antigen is unknown.

The protocol was immunoSEQ multiplex PCR, while the TCRdb copy is restricted to in-frame clones and leaves out a portion. The table records about 56,000 clones, over 75% of them present only once. This CDR3 is 14 amino acids long. Germline V CDR1 and CDR2: MNHNY, SVGAGI (reference sequence). V gave up 0 bases and J gave up 4 bases, with 10 bases separating them. Time point indicated: pretreatment peripheral blood. The specimen was PBMCs, collected around atezolizumab (anti-PD-L1) treatment. The chain joins TRBV6-6 to TRBJ2-7; tentatively, D is TRBD2 (6 bases). This TCR came from a man in his 70s with urothelial cancer. The CDR3 DNA reads TGTGCCAGCAGTTACTCGGAGGGGATATACGAGCAGTACTTC. This sequence encodes CASSYSEGIYEQYF.